This TCR beta chain was captured in a study of radiation and T cells in renal cell carcinoma (dated by TCRdb to about 2020). Broadly, across the study: Samples were obtained from a clinical trial, in which 15 Gy stereotactic body radiation therapy was delivered to primary renal cell carcinomas and nephrectomy was performed 4 weeks later. A total of approximately 3,800,000 unique CDR3 nucleotide sequences, encoding roughly 2.7 million unique CDR3 amino acid sequences, were found across all 50 or so samples. A total of under 60 samples underwent TCR beta sequencing, made up of some 26 tumors and about 27 peripheral blood samples.

The time point label, as the study defines it: baseline pretreatment blood. The sample's treatment or condition label, in plain terms: 15 Gy SBRT to primary tumor, nephrectomy 4 weeks later. To follow tumor-enriched clonotypes, peripheral blood was collected serially from radiation-treated patients at baseline and again at 2 weeks and 4 weeks after SBRT. Every patient's renal cell carcinoma showed clear cell pathology. The QIAamp DNA Blood Mini Kit (Qiagen) was used to prepare genomic DNA for TCR sequencing. Only samples passing all quality control checks were included in the analyses. In the case of this clone: Its recognized antigen is unknown. Per-base quality was not reported, and no clone a single base away is much larger than it.

The immunoSEQ kit was used, according to the manufacturer's recommendations, to generate TCR beta libraries from genomic DNA. To prepare the libraries, a first multiplex PCR with proprietary primers was run, followed by a second PCR that added unique barcodes, and a bead cleanup was done after each round. A kit-provided positive control reaction and a negative control reaction were included in every sample batch. The final libraries were assessed on an Agilent 4200 TapeStation D1000 ScreenTape, pooled by volume, and quantified by qPCR. Sequencing was performed on an Illumina NextSeq500 using a MidOutput 150-cycle cartridge, with 156 Read1 cycles, 15 Index1 cycles, and the kit custom primers. The pooled library was loaded at approximately 1.1 pM with an approximately 21% PhiX control spike-in. Under the source paper's analysis protocol: The vendor-processed data were analyzed in R, and a clonotype was defined as all T cells that share the same CDR3 nucleotide sequence. In the clone abundance analyses, frequencies in each sample were normalized to that sample's 10,000 most abundant clones. Public T cell clones, averaging fewer than five per sample, were removed before analysis. An abundance difference of at least 32-fold between compartments was the criterion for calling clonotypes tumor-enriched or baseline blood-enriched. A beta-binomial differential abundance model was used to identify clonotypes that expanded or contracted between blood time points. The Baroni-Urbani and Buser coefficient was used to measure tumor-blood repertoire similarity, and groups were compared with two-tailed Wilcoxon tests in R. TCRdb mirrors the immuneACCESS table, restricted to in-frame sequences. Some clones are absent from its copies; in checked studies, under half trace to an unresolved V gene, and the reason for the others is unknown. That table is the source of V, J and clone size, and D and trimming were worked out from the DNA. The sample contains some 140,000 clones, 70% to 90% of them found a single time. In total, the top ten clones hold 12% of the sample.

Summary of the overall study and its limitations: An increase in top tumor clonotypes in blood was observed from baseline to 2 weeks post-radiation, followed by contraction by 4 weeks, which was taken to suggest transient expansion of tumor-resident clones. Because pretreatment tumor biopsies were not available, the study could not determine whether clonotypes were already present within the tumor at baseline. The single-armed trial design could not address effects of radiation dose or scheduling on the TCR repertoire. Dynamics of the blood repertoire were not tracked past 4 weeks after treatment.

This TCR was sampled from a woman between 45 and 65 years old with renal cell carcinoma. Sequences were derived from blood, sampled from a patient whose treatment included radiotherapy and nephrectomy.

Here is the DNA: TGCGCCAGCAGCGCCGGGTCGGGGGTATCAGATACGCAGTATTTT. Its protein reads: CASSAGSGVSDTQYF. The rearrangement combines TRBV5-1 with TRBJ2-3, with TRBD2 perhaps the D gene, on 6 matching bases. Measured from the cysteine to the phenylalanine, the CDR3 is 15 residues long. CDR3 DNA is the only sequence kept; it has 45 bases, read in frame from the first base. Cut back by 4 bases and 4 bases, the V and J ends lie 16 bases apart. The germline V gene specifies SGHRS as CDR1 and YFSETQ as CDR2.